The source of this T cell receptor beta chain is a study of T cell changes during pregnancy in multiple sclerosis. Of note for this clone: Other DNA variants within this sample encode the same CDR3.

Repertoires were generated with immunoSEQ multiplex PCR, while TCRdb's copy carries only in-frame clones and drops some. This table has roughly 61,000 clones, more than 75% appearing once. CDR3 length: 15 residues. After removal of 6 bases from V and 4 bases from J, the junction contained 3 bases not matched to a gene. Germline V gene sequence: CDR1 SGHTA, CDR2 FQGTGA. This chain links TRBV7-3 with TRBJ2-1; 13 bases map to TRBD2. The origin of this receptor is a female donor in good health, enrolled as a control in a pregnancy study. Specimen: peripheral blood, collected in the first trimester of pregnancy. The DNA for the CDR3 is TGTGCCAGCAGTTCGGGACTAGCGGGATACAATGAGCAGTTCTTC. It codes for CASSSGLAGYNEQFF.